This passage covers 22 T cell receptor beta chains from one sample sequenced in a study of CD4+ T cells in melanoma. TCRdb's table, derived via immunoSEQ multiplex PCR, lists solely in-frame clones and lacks some. The sample contains about 140,000 clones, nearly 95% of which appear only once. All receptors derive from a human donor with melanoma.

The CDR3 here is CASSLRVGYNEQFF. The CDR3, as DNA: TGCGCCAGCAGCTTGAGGGTAGGGTACAATGAGCAGTTCTTC. The J gene is TRBJ2-1, the V gene TRBV5-1; D ambiguous. Germline V gene sequence: CDR1 SGHRS, CDR2 YFSETQ. V lost 1 base and J lost 4, with 9 bases in between. This CDR3 is 14 amino acids long.

The rearrangement joins TRBV5-5 to TRBJ1-1, with 9 positions matching TRBD1. V shed 3 bases, J shed 1 base, and the junction held 7 bases outside the gene matches. This CDR3 region has 16 residues. Germline CDR1 and CDR2: SGHKS and YYEKEE (reference sequence). CDR3 coding DNA: TGTGCCAGCAGCTCGTTACAGGGGGCCGGGAACACTGAAGCTTTCTTT. Translation gives CASSSLQGAGNTEAFF.

The chain joins TRBV5-1 to TRBJ1-6, with 10 positions matching TRBD1. The CDR3 is made up of 14 amino acids. Germline V gene data show CDR1 as SGHRS and CDR2 as YFSETQ. The V gene end was trimmed by 6 bases and the J gene end by 8 bases; junction bases not matched to a gene: 5. The CDR3 nucleotides are TGCGCCAGCAACGATGGGACAGGGGATTCACCCCTCCACTTT. Translated, it gives CASNDGTGDSPLHF.

The V and J genes are TRBV6-5 and TRBJ2-3; 9 bases agree with TRBD1. Unmatched junction bases numbered 4, after V lost 3 bases and J lost 3 bases. The CDR3 covers 15 residues. Germline V lookup: CDR1 MNHEY, CDR2 SVGAGI. The CDR3 region is CASSYSGTGTDTQYF. CDR3 nucleotides: TGTGCCAGCAGTTATTCCGGGACAGGGACAGATACGCAGTATTTT.

There are a few counts of this clone. The chain recombines TRBV7-9 with TRBJ2-7, with D possibly being TRBD1 or TRBD2 (5 bases each). Trimming shortened V by 4 bases and J by 4 bases, and 11 bases separated the two germline ends. Looked up from germline, CDR1 is SEHNR and CDR2 is FQNEAQ (reference sequence). CDR3 size: 13 residues. CDR3: CASSSGAWYEQYF. CDR3 DNA sequence: TGTGCCAGCAGCTCCGGGGCTTGGTACGAGCAGTACTTC.

The chain joins TRBV19 to TRBJ2-6, with D perhaps matching TRBD1 (7 bases). CDR3 length equals 17 residues. V gave up 6 bases and J gave up 3 bases, with 18 bases separating them. Germline lookup yields CDR1 LNHDA and CDR2 SQIVND (reference sequence). The CDR3 reads CASSLDRTNNGANVLTF. Here the CDR3 DNA reads TGTGCCAGTAGCCTGGACAGGACTAACAATGGGGCCAACGTCCTGACTTTC.

The chain recombines TRBV7-9 with TRBJ2-3; the match to TRBD1 covers 7 bases. Germline V CDR1 and CDR2: SEHNR, FQNEAQ (reference sequence). J was trimmed by 6 bases and V by 3 bases; bases with no gene match: 18. This CDR3 region has 18 residues. CDR3 DNA: TGTGCCAGCAGCTTTCCCCCCCGAAAACAGGGGTTAGACGATACGCAGTATTTT. Translation: CASSFPPRKQGLDDTQYF.

The V gene is TRBV7-8, the J gene TRBJ1-1; tentative D call: TRBD1 (5 bases). Trimming pared 5 bases from V and 10 bases from J, leaving 20 bases between. CDR3 length: 14 amino acids. Germline V CDR1 and CDR2: SGHVS, FQNEAQ. The DNA for the CDR3 is TGTGCCAGCAGCGCGGAACAGGACCTCAATGGAGCTTTCTTT. This translates into CASSAEQDLNGAFF.

V is TRBV4-1 and J is TRBJ1-4; D is ambiguous. The CDR3 spans 14 residues. Germline V lookup: CDR1 MGHRA, CDR2 YSYEKL. Trimming cost V 0 bases and J 4 bases, with 6 bases left between them. CDR3 region: CASSQEGSNEKLFF. CDR3 nucleotides: TGCGCCAGCAGCCAAGAGGGCAGTAATGAAAAACTGTTTTTT.

V gene TRBV4-1 combines with J gene TRBJ2-5; D ambiguous. Trimming shortened V by 0 bases and J by 1 base, and 12 bases separated the two germline ends. The CDR3 loop spans 16 amino acids. Germline CDR1 reads MGHRA; CDR2 reads YSYEKL. The CDR3 loop reads CASSQERPQLQETQYF. CDR3 DNA: TGCGCCAGCAGCCAAGAAAGGCCCCAGCTCCAAGAGACCCAGTACTTC.

CDR3 region: CASSQLASNTGELFF. As DNA, the CDR3 is TGCGCCAGCAGCCAACTAGCATCGAACACCGGGGAGCTGTTTTTT. The V gene is TRBV5-1, the J gene TRBJ2-2; a possible D gene is TRBD2 (6 bases). Germline CDR1 reads SGHRS; CDR2 reads YFSETQ. Trimming cost V 4 bases and J 0 bases, with 10 bases left between them. The CDR3 loop spans 15 amino acids.

The chain joins TRBV12-5 to TRBJ2-7; D remains unclear. The V gene's germline CDR1 is LGHNT and CDR2 FRNRAP. CDR3 size: 11 residues. V was trimmed by 6 bases and J by 5 bases, leaving 8 bases between them. The DNA for the CDR3 is TGTGCTAGTGGCCTTGGGAACGAGCAGTACTTC. This encodes CASGLGNEQYF.

The chain employs TRBV19 and TRBJ1-5; 8 bases agree with TRBD1. After removal of 1 base from V and 4 bases from J, the junction contained 3 bases not matched to a gene. The CDR3 consists of 15 residues. Germline lookup yields CDR1 LNHDA and CDR2 SQIVND (reference sequence). This chain's CDR3 is CASSIGTGSNQPQHF. CDR3 nucleotides: TGTGCCAGTAGTATAGGGACAGGGAGTAATCAGCCCCAGCATTTT.

V usage is TRBV12-2 and J usage is TRBJ1-5; the D call in the table, TRBD1, was not verified against the DNA. TRBV12-2 is labeled a pseudogene. The CDR3 loop spans 19 amino acids. CDR3 bases: TGTGCAAGTCGCTTAGCGCTGATCGGGACAGGGTTCCCCAATCAGCCCCAGCATTTT. Translated: CASRLALIGTGFPNQPQHF.

Concerning this clone: The same CDR3 arises from other DNA sequences in this sample as well. The chain couples TRBV2 to TRBJ2-5; no definite D call. Trimming removed 7 bases from V and 3 bases from J, with 9 bases in between. The CDR3 spans 12 residues. The germline V gene encodes CDR1 SNHLY and CDR2 FYNNEI. CDR3 region: CASTVRKETQYF. Here the CDR3 DNA reads TGTGCCAGCACAGTCAGAAAAGAGACCCAGTACTTC.

The V and J genes are TRBV12-5 and TRBJ1-1, with TRBD1 matching over 11 bases. The CDR3 spans 14 residues. Germline trimming cut 3 bases from V and 4 bases from J; bases unmatched to any gene: 1. Germline V gene data show CDR1 as LGHNT and CDR2 as FRNRAP. Here the CDR3 reads CASGLGTGGTEAFF. CDR3 DNA: TGTGCTAGTGGTTTAGGGACAGGGGGCACTGAAGCTTTCTTT. Together with reference TRBV12-5 and TRBJ1-1, the CDR3 gives the full variable domain: DARVTQTPRHKVTEMGQEVTMRCQPILGHNTVFWYRQTMMQGLELLAYFRNRAPLDDSGMPKDRFSAEMPDATLATLKIQPSEPRDSAVYFCASGLGTGGTEAFFGQGTRLTVV.

As for this clone: Other DNA sequences in this specimen translate into the identical CDR3. The genes are TRBV5-1 and TRBJ2-7, with D perhaps matching TRBD1 (5 bases). Per the germline V gene, CDR1 is SGHRS and CDR2 is YFSETQ. V shed 0 bases and J shed 1 base, with 11 bases lying between them. The CDR3 extends over 15 amino acids. The CDR3 sequence: CASSLAPGNSYEQYF. The CDR3 bases are TGCGCCAGCAGCTTGGCGCCAGGGAATTCCTACGAGCAGTACTTC.

This chain joins TRBV6-1 and TRBJ2-7; maybe TRBD1 (7 bases). The V gene lost 7 bases and the J gene lost 1 base, with 14 bases spanning the gap. CDR1 is MNHNS and CDR2 is SASEGT in the germline V gene. CDR3 length equals 14 residues. The CDR3 DNA sequence: TGTGCCAGCATCCGCGCAGGGGGGTCCTACGAGCAGTACTTC. This gives the protein CASIRAGGSYEQYF.

CDR3 DNA sequence: TGCGCCAGCAGCCCTAGCTCCGGGACAGCAGGCTACACCTTC. It encodes CASSPSSGTAGYTF. This chain links TRBV5-1 with TRBJ1-2; 7 bases are shared with TRBD1. The CDR3 totals 14 residues. The J segment lost 8 bases and the V segment lost 4 bases, leaving 11 bases of the junction unmatched. Germline-derived CDR1 and CDR2 are SGHRS and YFSETQ. Looking up the rest from reference TRBV5-1 and TRBJ1-2 gives the full variable domain: KAGVTQTPRYLIKTRGQQVTLSCSPISGHRSVSWYQQTPGQGLQFLFEYFSETQRNKGNFPGRFSGRQFSNSRSEMNVSTLELGDSALYLCASSPSSGTAGYTFGSGTRLTVV.

With regard to this clone: Within the sample, other DNA sequences also encode this same CDR3. The V call is TRBV29-1, the J call TRBJ2-3; D is perhaps TRBD1 (6 bases). Per the germline V gene, CDR1 is SQVTM and CDR2 is ANQGSEA. The CDR3 spans 12 residues. The V end was cut by 3 bases, the J end by 6 bases, with 10 bases between. The CDR3 nucleotides read TGCAGCGTTGACAGGGGAACGGATACGCAGTATTTT. Translation: CSVDRGTDTQYF.

CDR3 residues: CASSLVVEETQYF. DNA of the CDR3: TGTGCCAGCAGCTTAGTTGTCGAAGAGACCCAGTACTTC. The genes are TRBV7-3 and TRBJ2-5; D is uncertain. The CDR3 is 13 residues long. Trimming took 2 bases from V and 3 from J, leaving 7 bases between them. Germline V gives CDR1 SGHTA, CDR2 FQGTGA.

The V call is TRBV2, the J call TRBJ1-1; TRBD1 might be the D (6 bases). Germline CDR1 and CDR2: SNHLY and FYNNEI. The CDR3 has 13 amino acids. V was clipped by 4 bases and J by 7 bases, with 13 bases between them. The CDR3 region has the DNA TGTGCCAGCAGTGTCCAGGGGCAGAATGAAGCTTTCTTT. This gives the protein CASSVQGQNEAFF.